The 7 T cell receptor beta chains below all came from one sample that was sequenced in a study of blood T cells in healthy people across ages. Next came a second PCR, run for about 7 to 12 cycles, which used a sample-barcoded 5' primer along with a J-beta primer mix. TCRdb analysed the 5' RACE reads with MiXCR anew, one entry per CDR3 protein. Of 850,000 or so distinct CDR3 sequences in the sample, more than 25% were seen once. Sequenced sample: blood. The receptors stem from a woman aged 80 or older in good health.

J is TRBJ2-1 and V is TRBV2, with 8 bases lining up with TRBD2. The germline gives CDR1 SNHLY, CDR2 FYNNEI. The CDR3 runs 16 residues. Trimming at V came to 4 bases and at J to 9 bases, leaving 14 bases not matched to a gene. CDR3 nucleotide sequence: TGTGCCAGCAGTGGTATTTTGCGGGGGGTGGCGAGTGAGCAGTTCTTC. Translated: CASSGILRGVASEQFF.

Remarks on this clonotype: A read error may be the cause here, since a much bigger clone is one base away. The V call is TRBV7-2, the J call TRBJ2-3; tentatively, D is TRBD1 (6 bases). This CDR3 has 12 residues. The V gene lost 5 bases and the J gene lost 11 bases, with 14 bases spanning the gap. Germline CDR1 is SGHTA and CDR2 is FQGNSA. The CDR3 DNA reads TGTGCCAGCAGCACCCGAGGGGGAGTGCAGTATTTT. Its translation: CASSTRGGVQYF.

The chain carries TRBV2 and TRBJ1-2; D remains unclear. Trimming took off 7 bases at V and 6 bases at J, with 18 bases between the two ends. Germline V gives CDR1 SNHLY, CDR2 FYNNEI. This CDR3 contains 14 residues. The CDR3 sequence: CASTPSGSADGYTF. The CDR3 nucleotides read TGTGCCAGCACCCCCTCGGGGTCAGCAGATGGCTACACCTTC.

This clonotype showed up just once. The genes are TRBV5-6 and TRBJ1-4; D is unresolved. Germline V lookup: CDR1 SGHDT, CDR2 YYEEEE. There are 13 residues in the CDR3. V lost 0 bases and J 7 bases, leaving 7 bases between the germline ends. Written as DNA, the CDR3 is TGTGCCAGCAGCTTGGCAGACGGTGAAAAACTGTTTTTT. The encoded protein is CASSLADGEKLFF.

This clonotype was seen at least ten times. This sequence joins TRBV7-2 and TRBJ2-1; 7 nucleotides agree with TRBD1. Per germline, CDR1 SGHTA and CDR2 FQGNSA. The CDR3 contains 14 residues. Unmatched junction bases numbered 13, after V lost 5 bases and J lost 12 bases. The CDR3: CASSGKTGPGGQFF. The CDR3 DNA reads TGTGCCAGCAGCGGAAAGACAGGGCCCGGAGGGCAGTTCTTC. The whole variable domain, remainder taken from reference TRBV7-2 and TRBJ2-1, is GAGVSQSPSNKVTEKGKDVELRCDPISGHTALYWYRQSLGQGLEFLIYFQGNSAPDKSGLPSDRFSAERTGGSVSTLTIQRTQQEDSAVYLCASSGKTGPGGQFFGPGTRLTVL.

CDR3 sequence reads: CASIRLAGHNEQFF. CDR3 nucleotide sequence: TGTGCCAGTATTCGCCTAGCGGGCCACAATGAGCAGTTCTTC. The J gene is TRBJ2-1, the V gene TRBV6-1; 8 nucleotides align to TRBD2. Germline CDR1 reads MNHNS; CDR2 reads SASEGT. V dropped 9 bases and J dropped 5; count of bases not matched to a gene: 9. The CDR3 is made up of 14 amino acids.

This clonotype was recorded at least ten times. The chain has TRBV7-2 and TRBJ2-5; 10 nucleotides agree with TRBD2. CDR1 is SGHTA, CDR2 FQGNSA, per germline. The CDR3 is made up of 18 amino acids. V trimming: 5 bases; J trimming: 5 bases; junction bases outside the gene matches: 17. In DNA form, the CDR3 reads TGTGCCAGCAGCAATAGCGGGGGGCTCAGACAGAGGGGCGAGACCCAGTACTTC. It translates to CASSNSGGLRQRGETQYF.